A selection of T cell receptor beta chains follows, all from one sample in a study of blood T cell repertoires in COVID-19. TCRdb's table, derived via immunoSEQ multiplex PCR, lists solely in-frame clones and lacks some. The data hold 350,000 to 450,000 clones, with about 88% observed a single time. The sample comprised PBMCs or T cells enriched from blood (not recorded which). Every receptor here comes from a woman in her late teens or twenties who had been exposed to COVID-19. The CDR3 runs from the conserved cysteine through the conserved F or W. The D gene is left open where the match is weak.

d_call | v_call | cdr3_aa
NA | TRBV3-1/TRBV3-2 | CASSQDLRSGREDIQYF
TRBD2 | TRBV18 | CASSPPRPGLAGDEQYF
TRBD2 | TRBV24-1 | CATAGGGGTDTQYF
TRBD1 | TRBV18 | CASSPPGQGRADGYTF
TRBD1 | TRBV7-9 | CASSSNRGLGYGYTF
NA | TRBV19 | CASSIVHSEAFF
NA | TRBV5-6 | CASSLDRVSGANVLTF
TRBD1 | TRBV2 | CASSESGGAGNEQFF
TRBD2 | TRBV6-5 | CASSLRLAGEYEQFF
TRBD2 | TRBV10-3 | CAISVIRLAGPSTDTQYF
TRBD1 | TRBV7-2 | CASSPRPAGGPYSPLHF
TRBD1 | TRBV27 | CASSPTGAFYEQYF
NA | TRBV3-1/TRBV3-2 | CASSQVGGSLADTQYF
NA | TRBV15 | CATSRGRLFF
TRBD1 | TRBV5-1 | CASSSGTGSRQPQHF
NA | TRBV9 | CASSGAGTRNEQFF
TRBD2 | TRBV5-1 | CASSLGTSGPDTQYF
TRBD1 | TRBV6-5 | CASRGHNRDSYGYTF
NA | TRBV27 | CASSTQGVRTEAFF
NA | TRBV7-9 | CASSPDRGTIYF
TRBD1 | TRBV3-1/TRBV3-2 | CASSQSDRGYTGELFF
TRBD1 | TRBV6-5 | CASSYSNRGNTEAFF
TRBD1 | TRBV19 | CASSIGDRNTEAFF
TRBD1 | TRBV4-3 | CASSQDSWTGPNYGYTF
NA | TRBV28 | CASTRRGTDTQYF
NA | TRBV28 | CASRSAERGPYEQYF
TRBD2 | TRBV27 | CASSFLSSGEDNEQFF
TRBD2 | TRBV7-6 | CASSLWGTSGPDTQYF
TRBD1 | TRBV14 | CASSQVGTAPYYGYTF
NA | TRBV7-9 | CASSLTSDYHDFHSPLHF
NA | TRBV28 | CASSLDRNLAEQYF
NA | TRBV7-9 | CASSLAGGRNEQFF
NA | TRBV9 | CASSETAVSHEQYF
NA | TRBV5-1 | CASSLGHSYEQYF
TRBD2 | TRBV4-3 | CASSPASGGDQETQYF